This TCR beta chain was found in a study of T-cell memory formation after mild COVID-19. Across the whole study: Among the donors, TCR clusters were largely specific to each donor. Findings of the study overall: Clones that contracted from day 15 to 85 had balanced CD4/CD8; later expanders were CD4+ biased. Memory cells collected pre-infection included some clones that later responded, suggesting cross-reactive memory joined. The study found contracting CD4+ clones mainly in CM and EM and contracting CD8+ clones in EMRA.

Each CDR3 protein gets one entry after TCRdb re-called the 5' RACE reads with MiXCR. This sample has about 190,000 distinct CDR3 sequences; around 26% occur once, and the top ten carry over 10%. With regard to this clonotype: The antigen is undetermined.

The V gene end was trimmed by 5 bases and the J gene end by 4 bases; junction bases not matched to a gene: 6. Per the germline V gene, CDR1 is SGHNT and CDR2 is YYREEE (reference sequence). This CDR3 spans 14 amino acids. The chain has TRBV5-4 and TRBJ2-7; 10 bases align to TRBD2. The receptor comes from an adult woman who had mild COVID-19 (a few samples of this study predate the infection). Cell type and time point are not known. The sequencing input was PBMCs or a T cell subset sorted from them (not recorded which). CDR3: CASSLAGEAYEQYF. The CDR3 DNA reads TGTGCCAGCAGTCTAGCGGGGGAAGCATACGAGCAGTACTTC.